A selection of T cell receptor beta chains follows, all from one sample in a study of tumor-infiltrating lymphocytes in localized non-small cell lung cancer. Assay used: immunoSEQ multiplex PCR; TCRdb lists only in-frame clones, some missing. The data show about 16,000 clones, more than 60% seen once. Sequencing was performed on lung tumor tissue. The receptor source for this set is a human donor with non-small cell lung cancer. Each CDR3 is given with its conserved first and last residue. Each record gives: D gene, clone size, V gene, J gene, CDR3 DNA, CDR3 protein. D genes are given only for firm matches. Size tells how often a clone was seen (once, few, many) or the class of an expanded clone, and some rows leave it out.

D: TRBD2; size: NA; V: TRBV7-9; J: TRBJ2-1; DNA: TGTGCCAGCAGCTCCCTGTCTAGCGGAATCGATGAGCAGTTCTTC; CDR3: CASSSLSSGIDEQFF
D: NA; size: NA; V: TRBV6-6; J: TRBJ2-5; DNA: TGTGCCAGCAGGAGCCGGGACGGGGAGACCCAGTACTTC; CDR3: CASRSRDGETQYF
D: TRBD1; size: NA; V: TRBV27; J: TRBJ2-3; DNA: TGTGCCACCTACCTGGACAGGCGTCTCCCCGATACGCAGTATTTT; CDR3: CATYLDRRLPDTQYF
D: NA; size: NA; V: TRBV11-3; J: TRBJ1-2; DNA: TGTGCCAGCAGCTTAGATAGAGCCCTCACCTTTTTC; CDR3: CASSLDRALTFF
D: TRBD2; size: NA; V: TRBV30; J: TRBJ2-7; DNA: TGTGCCTGGAGTGTACTCCGGGGACTAGCGGGGGGCCGTCCGACTTACGAGCAGTACTTC; CDR3: CAWSVLRGLAGGRPTYEQYF
D: TRBD1; size: NA; V: TRBV7-8; J: TRBJ1-2; DNA: TGTGCCAGCAGCCGGATGGACAGGACCTATGGCTACACCTTC; CDR3: CASSRMDRTYGYTF
D: NA; size: NA; V: TRBV14; J: TRBJ2-1; DNA: TGTGCCAGCAGCCAAGATGTGACAGGTACCTACAATGAGCAGTTCTTC; CDR3: CASSQDVTGTYNEQFF
D: NA; size: once; V: TRBV5-8; J: TRBJ1-1; DNA: TGTGCCAGCAGCTTCTTCGGGGGGTCGCGGAGGACTGAAGCTTTCTTT; CDR3: CASSFFGGSRRTEAFF
D: NA; size: NA; V: TRBV30; J: TRBJ2-3; DNA: TGTGCCCGAGGAGGGGGAGGGCCCGCAGATACGCAGTATTTT; CDR3: CARGGGGPADTQYF
D: NA; size: NA; V: TRBV6-5; J: TRBJ2-7; DNA: TGTGCCAGCAGTTACTCGGACCCCCCCTACGAGCAGTACTTC; CDR3: CASSYSDPPYEQYF
D: NA; size: NA; V: TRBV5-4; J: TRBJ2-5; DNA: TGTGCCAGCGGGTACCAAGAGACCCTGTACTTC; CDR3: CASGYQETLYF
D: TRBD2; size: NA; V: TRBV7-2; J: TRBJ2-5; DNA: TGTGCCAGCAGCGGATCTAGCGGGAGGATAGAGACCCAGTACTTC; CDR3: CASSGSSGRIETQYF
D: NA; size: once; V: TRBV10-1; J: TRBJ1-1; DNA: TGCGCCACCCAACTCCAGTCTAACACTGAAGCTTTCTTT; CDR3: CATQLQSNTEAFF
D: NA; size: NA; V: TRBV18; J: TRBJ1-2; DNA: TGTGCCAGCTCACCACCCCGGGTAGATGGCTACACCTTC; CDR3: CASSPPRVDGYTF
D: NA; size: NA; V: TRBV5-5; J: TRBJ1-2; DNA: TGTGCCAGCAGCTTGGGCGGGGCAGATAACTATGGCTACACCTTC; CDR3: CASSLGGADNYGYTF
D: TRBD1; size: once; V: TRBV5-6; J: TRBJ1-5; DNA: TGTGCCAGCAGTAGGACAGGGGACCATCAGCCCCAGCATTTT; CDR3: CASSRTGDHQPQHF
D: NA; size: NA; V: TRBV7-9; J: TRBJ1-1; DNA: TGTGCCAGCAGCTTAGCACAGAAGGAGGAGGCTTTCTTT; CDR3: CASSLAQKEEAFF
D: NA; size: NA; V: TRBV2; J: TRBJ2-7; DNA: TGTGCCAGCAGGGACAAATCCTTCTCCTACGAGCAGTACTTC; CDR3: CASRDKSFSYEQYF
D: NA; size: NA; V: TRBV7-6; J: TRBJ1-1; DNA: TGTGCCAGCAGCCCCGACAGGTTCAGGACTGAAGCTTTCTTT; CDR3: CASSPDRFRTEAFF